Following are 2 T cell receptor beta chains from one sample sequenced in a study. Clones were sequenced by immunoSEQ multiplex PCR, and TCRdb holds only the in-frame ones, with some missing. Among tens of thousands of clones listed, more than 80% were seen once. The material sequenced was PBMCs. The receptors derive from a man aged 40-49 years with rheumatoid arthritis.

The J gene is TRBJ2-7, the V gene TRBV19, with 8 nucleotides matching TRBD2. Germline CDR1 LNHDA, CDR2 SQIVND (reference sequence). J gave up 3 bases and V 6 bases, and 7 bases lay outside the gene matches. The CDR3 covers 14 residues. The CDR3 loop reads CASRPSGRIYEQYF. The CDR3 DNA sequence: TGTGCCAGTAGACCAAGCGGGAGAATCTACGAGCAGTACTTC.

The rearrangement links TRBV15 to TRBJ1-2; 7 nucleotides match TRBD1. V trimming: 7 bases; J trimming: 10 bases; junction bases outside the gene matches: 15. The CDR3 totals 14 residues. Germline CDR1 reads LNHNV; CDR2 reads YYDKDF (reference sequence). CDR3 coding DNA: TGTGCCACCAACCTAGGGAGGGACAGTCAGGCCTACACCTTC. It translates to CATNLGRDSQAYTF.